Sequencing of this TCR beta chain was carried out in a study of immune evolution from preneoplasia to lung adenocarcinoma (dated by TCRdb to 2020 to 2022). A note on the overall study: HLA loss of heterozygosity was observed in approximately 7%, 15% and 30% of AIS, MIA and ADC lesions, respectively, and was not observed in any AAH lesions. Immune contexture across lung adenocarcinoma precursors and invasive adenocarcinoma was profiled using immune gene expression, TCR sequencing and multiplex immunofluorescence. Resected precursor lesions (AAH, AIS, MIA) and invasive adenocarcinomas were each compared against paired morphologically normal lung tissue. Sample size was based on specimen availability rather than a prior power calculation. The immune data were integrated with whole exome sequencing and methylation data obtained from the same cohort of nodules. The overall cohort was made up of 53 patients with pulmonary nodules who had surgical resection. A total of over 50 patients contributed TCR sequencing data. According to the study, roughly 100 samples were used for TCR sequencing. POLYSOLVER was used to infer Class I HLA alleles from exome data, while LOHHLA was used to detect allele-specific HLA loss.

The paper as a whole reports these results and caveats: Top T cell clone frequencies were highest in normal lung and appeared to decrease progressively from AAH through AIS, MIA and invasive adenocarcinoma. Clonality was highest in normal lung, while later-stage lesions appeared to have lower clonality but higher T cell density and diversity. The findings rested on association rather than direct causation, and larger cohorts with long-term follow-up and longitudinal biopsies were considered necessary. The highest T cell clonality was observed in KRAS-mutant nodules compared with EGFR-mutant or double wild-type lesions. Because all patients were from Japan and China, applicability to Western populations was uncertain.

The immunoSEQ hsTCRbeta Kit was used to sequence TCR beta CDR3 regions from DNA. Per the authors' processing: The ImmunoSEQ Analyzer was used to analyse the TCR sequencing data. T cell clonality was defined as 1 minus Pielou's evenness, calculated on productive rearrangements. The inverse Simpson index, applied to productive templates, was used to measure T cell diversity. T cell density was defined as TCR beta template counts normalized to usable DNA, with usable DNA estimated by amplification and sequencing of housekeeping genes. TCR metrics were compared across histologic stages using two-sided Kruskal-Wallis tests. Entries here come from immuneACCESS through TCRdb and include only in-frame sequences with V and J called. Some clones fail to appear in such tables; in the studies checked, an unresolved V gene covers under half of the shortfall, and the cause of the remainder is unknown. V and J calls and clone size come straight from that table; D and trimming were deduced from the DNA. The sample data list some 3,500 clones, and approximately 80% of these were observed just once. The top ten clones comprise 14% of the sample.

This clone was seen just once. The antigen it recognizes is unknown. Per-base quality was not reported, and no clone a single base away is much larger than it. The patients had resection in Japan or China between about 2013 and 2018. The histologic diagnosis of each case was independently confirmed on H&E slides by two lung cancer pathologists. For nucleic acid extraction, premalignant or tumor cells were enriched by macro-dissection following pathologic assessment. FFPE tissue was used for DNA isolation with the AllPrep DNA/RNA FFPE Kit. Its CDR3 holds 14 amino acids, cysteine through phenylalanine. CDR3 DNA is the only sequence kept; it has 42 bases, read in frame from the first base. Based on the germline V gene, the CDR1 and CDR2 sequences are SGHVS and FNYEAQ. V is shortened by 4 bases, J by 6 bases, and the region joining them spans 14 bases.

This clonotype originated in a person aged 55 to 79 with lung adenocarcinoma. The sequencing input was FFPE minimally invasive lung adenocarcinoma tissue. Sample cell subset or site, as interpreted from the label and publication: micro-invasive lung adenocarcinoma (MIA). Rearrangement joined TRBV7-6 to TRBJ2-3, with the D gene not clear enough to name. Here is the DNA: TGTGCCAGCAGCTCTTACGGATCTTGGGATACGCAGTATTTT. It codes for CASSSYGSWDTQYF.